Each of the 24 T cell receptor beta chains below was sequenced from the same sample in a study of T cell repertoires in cytomegalovirus infection. TCRdb reprocessed the reads with MiXCR, giving one entry per CDR3 protein. The table includes around 740,000 distinct CDR3 sequences, roughly 35% detected once. Material: PBMCs. The origin of the receptors is a human donor in good health (CMV status not recorded). Some clones in this sample may be carry-over from other donors' samples.

The chain joins TRBV7-9 to TRBJ2-7, with TRBD2 matching 10 bases. The CDR3 totals 14 residues. Germline V lookup: CDR1 SEHNR, CDR2 FQNEAQ (reference sequence). J lost 7 bases, V lost 5 bases, and 8 bases had no gene match. CDR3: CASSKREGREEQYF. The DNA of the CDR3 is TGTGCCAGCAGCAAGCGGGAGGGCCGAGAAGAGCAGTACTTC.

The chain carries TRBV5-1 and TRBJ1-1; D is uncertain. V was shortened by 5 bases and J by 0 bases, with 11 bases between the two germline ends. The CDR3 loop spans 14 amino acids. Germline-derived CDR1 and CDR2 are SGHRS and YFSETQ. The CDR3 protein is CASRGSIVNTEAFF. The CDR3 DNA follows: TGCGCCAGCAGGGGCTCTATCGTGAACACTGAAGCTTTCTTT.

This sequence joins TRBV24-1 and TRBJ1-5, with D possibly TRBD1 on 5 matching bases. Trimming stripped 4 bases from V and 7 bases from J, with 16 bases between. The germline CDR1 and CDR2 sequences are KGHDR and SFDVKD. The CDR3 covers 15 residues. CDR3 amino acids: CATSEGQGIGQPQHF. In nucleotides, the CDR3 is TGTGCCACCAGTGAGGGTCAGGGAATAGGGCAGCCCCAGCATTTT.

As concerns this clonotype: One end of the junction fails to match germline, which may point to a read error. The chain has TRBV24-1 and TRBJ2-2; 8 bases agree with TRBD1. This CDR3 region has 18 residues. Germline V CDR1 and CDR2: KGHDR, SFDVKD. Here the CDR3 DNA reads TGTGCCACCATTGATCCGGGACACGACAGGGGAAGCACCGGGGAGCTGTTTTTT. This encodes CATIDPGHDRGSTGELFF.

The rearrangement uses TRBV19 and TRBJ1-2; no clear D. CDR1 and CDR2 (germline): LNHDA, SQIVND (reference sequence). The CDR3 extends over 13 amino acids. The ends were cut back, 6 bases at V and 4 bases at J, with 12 bases in the middle. CDR3 protein: CASRGRASYGYTF. The CDR3, as DNA: TGTGCCAGTAGGGGGAGGGCCAGCTATGGCTACACCTTC. The complete variable domain, with remaining parts taken from reference TRBV19 and TRBJ1-2, reads DGGITQSPKYLFRKEGQNVTLSCEQNLNHDAMYWYRQDPGQGLRLIYYSQIVNDFQKGDIAEGYSVSREKKESFPLTVTSAQKNPTAFYLCASRGRASYGYTFGSGTRLTVV.

This clonotype was counted only a few times. This chain connects TRBV7-6 to TRBJ1-4; 10 positions agree with TRBD1. The CDR3 has 16 amino acids. Trimming cost V 1 base and J 5 bases; bases outside gene matches: 4. Germline V lookup: CDR1 SGHVS, CDR2 FNYEAQ. CDR3 sequence: CASSLGAGQGNEKLFF. Written as DNA, the CDR3 is TGTGCCAGCAGCTTAGGAGCGGGACAGGGGAATGAAAAACTGTTTTTT. Combining the CDR3 with reference TRBV7-6 and TRBJ1-4 gives the whole variable domain GAGVSQSPRYKVTKRGQDVALRCDPISGHVSLYWYRQALGQGPEFLTYFNYEAQQDKSGLPNDRFSAERPEGSISTLTIQRTEQRDSAMYRCASSLGAGQGNEKLFFGSGTQLSVL.

This clonotype was seen more than once but under ten times. The CDR3 DNA follows: TGTGCCAGCAGCTTAGGTCCGAACGGACAGGGTGAAGCTTTCTTT. Protein: CASSLGPNGQGEAFF. The rearrangement links TRBV13 to TRBJ1-1; TRBD1 agrees at 8 bases. The germline gives CDR1 PRHDT, CDR2 FYEKMQ (reference sequence). The junction had 7 bases not matched to a gene; V was cut back by 0 bases and J by 7 bases. The CDR3 totals 15 residues.

The rearrangement links TRBV27 to TRBJ2-5; the D gene is possibly TRBD2 (6 bases). The length of the CDR3 is 12 residues. Trimming removed 6 bases from V and 9 bases from J, with 14 bases in between. Germline CDR1 MNHEY, CDR2 SMNVEV (reference sequence). This chain's CDR3 is CASRPAGGSQYF. DNA for the CDR3: TGTGCCAGCAGACCAGCCGGAGGGTCCCAGTACTTC.

This clonotype has at least ten counts. The V gene is TRBV6-1, the J gene TRBJ1-5; D uncertain. The CDR3 contains 14 residues. Germline V gene lookup returns CDR1 MNHNS and CDR2 SASEGT. Trimming took off 5 bases at V and 5 bases at J, with 13 bases between the two ends. The CDR3 is CASSRDGPHQPQHF. DNA of the CDR3: TGTGCCAGCAGTCGTGACGGACCTCATCAGCCCCAGCATTTT.

This clonotype has more than one count but fewer than ten. The chain links TRBV7-9 to TRBJ1-5, with 9 positions matching TRBD1. The germline CDR1 and CDR2 sequences are SEHNR and FQNEAQ (reference sequence). The CDR3 extends over 17 amino acids. Trimming at V came to 3 bases and at J to 3 bases, leaving 9 bases not matched to a gene. The CDR3 is CASSLGGGQGFNQPQHF. DNA of the CDR3: TGTGCCAGCAGCTTGGGGGGGGGACAGGGCTTCAATCAGCCCCAGCATTTT.

The chain combines TRBV14 with TRBJ2-3; no definite D call. The length of the CDR3 is 12 residues. Germline V gene lookup returns CDR1 SGHDN and CDR2 FVKESK. V was shortened by 2 bases and J by 6 bases, with 6 bases between the two germline ends. The CDR3 DNA reads as TGTGCCAGCAGCCAATCGCGGGATACGCAGTATTTT. It encodes CASSQSRDTQYF.

To note about this clonotype: Germline and junction disagree at one end, which may indicate a read error. The DNA for the CDR3 is TGTGACAGTAGTATCGACGGGGGTAATAACACTGAAGCTTTCTTT. It codes for CDSSIDGGNNTEAFF. The chain uses TRBV19 and TRBJ1-1, with D possibly matching TRBD1 (5 bases). CDR1 is LNHDA, CDR2 SQIVND, per germline (reference sequence). CDR3 length: 15 residues.

In this sample, this clonotype turned up many times. J is TRBJ1-5 and V is TRBV28; D perhaps matches TRBD1 (6 bases). The germline V and J ends were trimmed by 6 bases and 1 base, with 10 bases remaining between them. Germline CDR1 and CDR2: MDHEN and SYDVKM. The CDR3 is made up of 14 amino acids. This CDR3 is CASSLGQSNQPQHF. The DNA of the CDR3 is TGTGCCAGCAGCTTAGGACAGAGCAATCAGCCCCAGCATTTT. The variable domain in full, completed from reference TRBV28 and TRBJ1-5, reads DVKVTQSSRYLVKRTGEKVFLECVQDMDHENMFWYRQDPGLGLRLIYFSYDVKMKEKGDIPEGYSVSREKKERFSLILESASTNQTSMYLCASSLGQSNQPQHFGDGTRLSIL.

This chain uses TRBV6-1 with TRBJ2-3; tentatively, D is TRBD1 or TRBD2 (5 bases each). Germline-derived CDR1 and CDR2 are MNHNS and SASEGT. The length of the CDR3 is 14 residues. The V and J ends lost 8 bases and 2 bases respectively, with 14 bases between them. The CDR3 protein is CASEYVGTTDTQYF. DNA of the CDR3: TGTGCCAGCGAGTACGTCGGGACCACAGATACGCAGTATTTT.

This clonotype was counted at least ten times. The J gene is TRBJ2-3, the V gene TRBV6-1; no clear D gene. V lost 2 bases, J lost 6 bases, and 15 bases lay in between. This CDR3 has 15 amino acids. The germline V gene has CDR1 MNHNS and CDR2 SASEGT. This CDR3 is CASSERGPLKDTQYF. CDR3 sequence (DNA): TGTGCCAGCAGTGAAAGAGGACCGCTGAAGGATACGCAGTATTTT.

This clonotype was detected a few times. V usage is TRBV11-2 and J usage is TRBJ1-6; 7 positions agree with TRBD1. This CDR3 spans 14 amino acids. Unmatched junction bases numbered 4, after V lost 2 bases and J lost 9 bases. Germline assignment: CDR1 SGHAT and CDR2 FQNNGV. CDR3: CASSLKGAVSPLHF. CDR3 nucleotide sequence: TGTGCCAGCAGCTTAAAGGGGGCTGTTTCACCCCTCCACTTT.

This clonotype came up a few times. The V and J genes are TRBV27 and TRBJ2-5, with 7 bases fitting TRBD1. The CDR3 runs to 14 residues. The trim removed 6 bases at V and 1 base at J, leaving 5 bases unmatched. CDR1 and CDR2 from the germline V gene are MNHEY and SMNVEV (reference sequence). CDR3 DNA sequence: TGTGCCAGCAGCTACACAGGGGTCCAAGAGACCCAGTACTTC. Amino acids: CASSYTGVQETQYF.

The chain recombines TRBV7-2 with TRBJ2-7; 9 nucleotides line up with TRBD1. Trimming removed 2 bases from V and 6 bases from J; junction bases left unmatched: 8. Germline lookup yields CDR1 SGHTA and CDR2 FQGNSA. The CDR3 has 15 amino acids. CDR3 sequence (DNA): TGTGCCAGCAGCTTAATATCGGGGACAGGGCCCGAGCAGTACTTC. Amino acid sequence: CASSLISGTGPEQYF.

The chain employs TRBV28 and TRBJ1-1, with D perhaps TRBD1 (5 bases). The CDR3 is made up of 14 amino acids. The germline V and J ends were trimmed by 1 base and 3 bases, with 9 bases remaining between them. Germline V lookup: CDR1 MDHEN, CDR2 SYDVKM. CDR3 coding DNA: TGTGCCAGCAGTTTATATCGGGGGTACACTGAAGCTTTCTTT. Translating it yields CASSLYRGYTEAFF.

Comment on this clonotype: This may stem from a read error, because a much larger clone lies one nucleotide away. The V call is TRBV25-1, the J call TRBJ2-5, with D possibly TRBD1 on 6 matching bases. Per the germline V gene, CDR1 is MGHDK and CDR2 is SYGVNS. Between the trimmed V and J ends, which lost 6 bases and 1 base, there was a span of 21 bases. This CDR3 spans 17 amino acids. This CDR3 is CASRPKGLSTGQETQYF. CDR3 bases: TGTGCCAGCAGGCCTAAGGGTCTCTCGACAGGCCAAGAGACCCAGTACTTC.

Concerning this clonotype itself: One end of the junction fails to match germline, which may point to a read error. This chain links TRBV6-6 with TRBJ2-1; TRBD1 is a possible D gene (6 bases). The CDR3 is 14 amino acids. Germline V gives CDR1 MNHNY, CDR2 SVGAGI (reference sequence). The CDR3 region has the DNA TGTGCCATCCTTAACCCGACAGGTAGGGATGAGAAGTTCTTC. Its protein is CAILNPTGRDEKFF.

The chain couples TRBV27 to TRBJ2-7, with D unresolved. There are 12 residues in the CDR3. Per germline, CDR1 MNHEY and CDR2 SMNVEV (reference sequence). V dropped 6 bases and J dropped 3 bases, with 9 bases sitting between them. As DNA, the CDR3 is TGTGCCAGCAGGCGGCCTCGCTACGAGCAGTACTTC. Translated: CASRRPRYEQYF.

The gene calls are TRBV4-1 and TRBJ2-1; 10 nucleotides agree with TRBD2. J lost 12 bases, V lost 3 bases, and 11 bases had no gene match. Germline CDR1 reads MGHRA; CDR2 reads YSYEKL. The CDR3 length is 15 residues. The CDR3 sequence is CASSQTGASGSGQFF. The CDR3 coding sequence is TGCGCCAGCAGCCAGACCGGGGCTAGCGGGAGTGGGCAGTTCTTC.

The sample holds a few counts of this clonotype. The chain joins TRBV4-1 to TRBJ1-1, with D possibly matching TRBD1 (6 bases). Looked up from germline, CDR1 is MGHRA and CDR2 is YSYEKL. V was pared by 7 bases and J by 0 bases, with 12 bases between. This CDR3 comprises 14 residues. CDR3 sequence reads: CASTKDRMNTEAFF. As DNA, the CDR3 is TGCGCCAGCACCAAAGACAGGATGAACACTGAAGCTTTCTTT.